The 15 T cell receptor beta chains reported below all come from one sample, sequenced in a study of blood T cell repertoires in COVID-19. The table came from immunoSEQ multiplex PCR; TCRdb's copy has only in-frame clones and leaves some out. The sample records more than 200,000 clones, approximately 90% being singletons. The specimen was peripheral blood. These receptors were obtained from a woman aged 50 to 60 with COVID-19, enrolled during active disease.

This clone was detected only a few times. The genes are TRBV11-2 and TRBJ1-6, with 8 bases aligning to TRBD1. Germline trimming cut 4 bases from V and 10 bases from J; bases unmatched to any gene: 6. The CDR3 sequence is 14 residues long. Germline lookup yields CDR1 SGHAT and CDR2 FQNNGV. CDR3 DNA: TGTGCCAGCAGCTCGGGACAGGTTGAGTCACCCCTCCACTTT. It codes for CASSSGQVESPLHF.

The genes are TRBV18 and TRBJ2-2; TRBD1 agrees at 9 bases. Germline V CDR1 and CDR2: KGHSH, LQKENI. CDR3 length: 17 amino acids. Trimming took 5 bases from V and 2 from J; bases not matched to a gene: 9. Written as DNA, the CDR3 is TGTGCCAGCTCAACCGGGACAGGGACCCTAAACACCGGGGAGCTGTTTTTT. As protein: CASSTGTGTLNTGELFF.

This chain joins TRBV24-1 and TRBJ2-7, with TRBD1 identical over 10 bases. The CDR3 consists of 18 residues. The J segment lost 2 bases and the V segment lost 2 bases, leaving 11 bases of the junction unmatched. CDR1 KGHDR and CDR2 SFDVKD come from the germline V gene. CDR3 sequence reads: CATSDWGQGRLFTYEQYV. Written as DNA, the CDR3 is TGTGCCACCAGTGATTGGGGACAGGGGCGATTATTCACCTACGAGCAGTACGTC.

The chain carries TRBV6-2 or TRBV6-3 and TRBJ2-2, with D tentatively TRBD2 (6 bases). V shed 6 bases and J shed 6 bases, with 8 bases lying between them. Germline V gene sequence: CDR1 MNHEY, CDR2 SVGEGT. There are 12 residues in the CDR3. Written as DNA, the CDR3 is TGTGCCAGCAGCAGGGAGGCCGGGGAGCTGTTTTTT. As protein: CASSREAGELFF.

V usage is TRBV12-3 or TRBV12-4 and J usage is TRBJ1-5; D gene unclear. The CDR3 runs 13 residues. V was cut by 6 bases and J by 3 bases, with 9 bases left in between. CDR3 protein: CASSPTFNQPQHF. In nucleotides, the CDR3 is TGTGCCAGCAGCCCTACCTTCAATCAGCCCCAGCATTTT.

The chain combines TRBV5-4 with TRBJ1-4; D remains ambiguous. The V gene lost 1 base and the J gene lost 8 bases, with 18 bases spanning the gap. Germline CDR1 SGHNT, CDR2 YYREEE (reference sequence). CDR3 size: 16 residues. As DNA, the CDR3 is TGTGCCAGCAGCTTGTTTTTGAAACGGGGAGAAGAAAAACTGTTTTTT. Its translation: CASSLFLKRGEEKLFF.

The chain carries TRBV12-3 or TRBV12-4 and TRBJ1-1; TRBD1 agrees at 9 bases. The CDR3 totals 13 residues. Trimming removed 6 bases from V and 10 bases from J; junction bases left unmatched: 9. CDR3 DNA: TGTGCCAGCAGCGGGACAGGGTCCTACGCAGCTTTCTTT. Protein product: CASSGTGSYAAFF.

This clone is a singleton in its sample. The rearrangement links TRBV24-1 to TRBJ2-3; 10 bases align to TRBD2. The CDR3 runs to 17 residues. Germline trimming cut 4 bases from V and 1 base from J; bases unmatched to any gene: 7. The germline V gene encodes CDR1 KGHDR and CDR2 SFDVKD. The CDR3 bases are TGTGCCACCAGTGAAGGGGACCTAGCGGGGGGCACAGATACGCAGTATTTT. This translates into CATSEGDLAGGTDTQYF.

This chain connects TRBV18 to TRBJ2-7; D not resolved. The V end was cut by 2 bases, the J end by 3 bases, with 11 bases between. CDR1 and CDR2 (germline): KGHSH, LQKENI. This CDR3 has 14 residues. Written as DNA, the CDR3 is TGTGCCAGCTCACCATCCACCCCCTACTACGAGCAGTACTTC. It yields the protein CASSPSTPYYEQYF.

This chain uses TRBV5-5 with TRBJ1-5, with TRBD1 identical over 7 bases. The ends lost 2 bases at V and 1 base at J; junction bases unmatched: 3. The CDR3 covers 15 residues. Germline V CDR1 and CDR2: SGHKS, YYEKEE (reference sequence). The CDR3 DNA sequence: TGTGCCAGCAGCTTACAGGGGTGGAGCAATCAGCCCCAGCATTTT. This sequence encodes CASSLQGWSNQPQHF. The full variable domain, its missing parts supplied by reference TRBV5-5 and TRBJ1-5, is DAGVTQSPTHLIKTRGQQVTLRCSPISGHKSVSWYQQVLGQGPQFIFQYYEKEERGRGNFPDRFSARQFPNYSSELNVNALLLGDSALYLCASSLQGWSNQPQHFGDGTRLSIL.

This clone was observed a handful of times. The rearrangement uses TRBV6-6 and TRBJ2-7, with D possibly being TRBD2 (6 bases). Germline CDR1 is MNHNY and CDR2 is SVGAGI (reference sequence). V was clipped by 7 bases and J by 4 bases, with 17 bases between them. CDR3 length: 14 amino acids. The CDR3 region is CASTLRGAKYEQYF. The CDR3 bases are TGTGCCAGCACTTTACGCGGGGCAAAATACGAGCAGTACTTC.

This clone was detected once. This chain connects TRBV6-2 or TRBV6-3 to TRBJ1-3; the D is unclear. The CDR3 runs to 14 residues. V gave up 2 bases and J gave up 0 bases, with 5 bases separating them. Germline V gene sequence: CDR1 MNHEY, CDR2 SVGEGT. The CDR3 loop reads CASSYPYSGNTIYF. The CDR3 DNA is TGTGCCAGCAGTTACCCGTACTCTGGAAACACCATATATTTT.

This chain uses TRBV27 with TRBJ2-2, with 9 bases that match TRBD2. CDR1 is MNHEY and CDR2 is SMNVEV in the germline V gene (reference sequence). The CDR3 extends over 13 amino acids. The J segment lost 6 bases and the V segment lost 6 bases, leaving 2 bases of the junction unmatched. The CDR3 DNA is TGTGCCAGCAGGCTAGCGGGGCCCGGGGAGCTGTTTTTT. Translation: CASRLAGPGELFF.

This CDR3 reads CASSVGTGYEQYV. CDR3 in DNA: TGTGCCAGCAGTGTCGGGACAGGCTACGAGCAGTACGTC. V and J are TRBV27 and TRBJ2-7; 8 nucleotides match TRBD1. The CDR3 totals 13 residues. Germline lookup yields CDR1 MNHEY and CDR2 SMNVEV (reference sequence). The J segment lost 3 bases and the V segment lost 5 bases, leaving 3 bases of the junction unmatched.

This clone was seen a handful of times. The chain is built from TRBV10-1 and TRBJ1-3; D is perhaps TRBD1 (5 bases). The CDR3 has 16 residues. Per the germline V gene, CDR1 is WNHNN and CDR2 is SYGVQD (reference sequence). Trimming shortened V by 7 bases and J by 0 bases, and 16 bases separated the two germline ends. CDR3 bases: TGCGCCAGCATGAAAAAGGGGCTGAACTCTGGAAACACCATATATTTT. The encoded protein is CASMKKGLNSGNTIYF.